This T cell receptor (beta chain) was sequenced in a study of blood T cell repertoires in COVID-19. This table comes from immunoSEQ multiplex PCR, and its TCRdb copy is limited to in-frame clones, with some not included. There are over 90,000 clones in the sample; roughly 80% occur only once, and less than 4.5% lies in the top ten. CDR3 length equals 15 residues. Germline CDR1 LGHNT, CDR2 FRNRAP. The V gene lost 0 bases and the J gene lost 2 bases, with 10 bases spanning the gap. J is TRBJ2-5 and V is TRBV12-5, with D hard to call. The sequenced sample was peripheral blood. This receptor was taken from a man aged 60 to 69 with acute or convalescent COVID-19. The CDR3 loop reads CASGLVVELQETQYF. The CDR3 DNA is TGTGCTAGTGGTTTGGTGGTTGAGCTTCAAGAGACCCAGTACTTC.